This T cell receptor beta chain appears in the sequencing data of a study of pediatric ulcerative colitis. Measured with immunoSEQ multiplex PCR; TCRdb has only the in-frame clones, and not every one. The sample carries 10,000 or so clones, over 80% recorded once. The CDR3 length is 13 residues. V was trimmed by 5 bases and J by 1 base, leaving 8 bases between them. Germline CDR1 is KGHSH and CDR2 is LQKENI. The specimen sequenced was blood. The clonotype originates from a girl aged 5 to 17 with moderate ulcerative colitis. The J gene is TRBJ2-5, the V gene TRBV18, with D perhaps assigned TRBD1 or TRBD2 (5 bases each). The CDR3 DNA sequence: TGTGCCAGCTCAGAGGGACCCCAAGAGACCCAGTACTTC. This codes for CASSEGPQETQYF.